The entry below gives a single T cell receptor (beta chain) sequence along with its context. Its cognate antigen has yet to be identified. Base qualities were left out, and no much larger clone turns up one base away. The record originates from a study of cytomegalovirus exposure and HLA in healthy donors (dated by TCRdb to 2015 to 2018). With respect to the entire study: According to an earlier analysis of several hundred of the donors, about 179 million T cells yielded 90 million to 140 million unique TCR beta sequences and about 300 Gb of sequence data. An early release covering roughly 600 HLA-typed donors comprised 250 to 350 gigabases of sequencing data and 65 million to 100 million unique TCR sequences. Of the 300 to 450 genotyped donors, 81% fell in the genetic ancestry cluster associated with self-reported Caucasian donors. The study aimed to test whether signatures of past pathogen exposure could be identified by cataloging public T cell receptors. The study used immunosequencing to profile the T cell repertoires of 666 subjects and linked those repertoires to cytomegalovirus serostatus. A separate validation cohort of some 130 different subjects was used in addition to the 666-subject first cohort. High-throughput TCR immunosequencing, statistical association of individual TCRs with disease status, and machine learning were combined to predict cytomegalovirus infection status. A later analysis re-examined previously published TCR beta repertoires from about 700 donors and added high-resolution HLA genotyping to investigate patterns of TCR occurrence. In the later analysis, no new phenotypic data were used to find candidate immune exposures; instead, reliance was placed on TCR beta sequences and their occurrence across donors. In an earlier analysis of a few hundred of the donors, high-throughput TCR beta sequencing was used to judge whether each TCR beta V gene segment behaved as functional or pseudogenic. Donor age, sex, ethnicity and CMV serostatus were compiled alongside the repertoire data. In a later genetic analysis, genome-wide SNP genotypes for about three fifths of the 666 donors were used, and that subset was treated as a discovery cohort. Every repertoire in the discovery cohort had been generated on one and the same sequencing platform. Class I and class II HLA loci were covered by the typing at four-digit resolution. Typing coverage varied by locus: about 620-630 donors for A, B, C, DRB1 and DQB1; approximately 560 for DQA1; 600 to 610 for DPA1; about 450 for DPB1. Because of strong linkage in the cohort, 4 to 6 DR-DQ haplotypes were treated as single units for association and clustering. Among around 400 genotyped donors of the cohort, an average of roughly 230,000 unique TCR beta nucleotide sequences was sequenced per donor, of which about 19% were non-productive.

The cohort consisted of 670 or so healthy bone marrow donors. All cohort members were sampled while nominally healthy, although unrecorded immune exposures were likely present. The donor was CMV seropositive and belonged to the group of 270 or so seropositive cohort members. A peripheral blood sample was collected from each donor, and TCR beta sequencing was performed on peripheral blood mononuclear cells. The Qiagen DNeasy Blood Extraction Kit was used to extract genomic DNA from the blood cell samples. Results the study describes overall, beyond this receptor: In a later genetic analysis, fewer N-insertions in productive TCRs were reported among donors in an Asian-associated ancestry cluster than the roughly 700-donor mean. For the cohort, immune exposure information was limited to CMV serostatus. In a later analysis, the rate of TCR association differed among HLA loci, with DRB1 alleles having the most associated TCRs and HLA-C alleles having the fewest. In vitro tests confirmed that a few of the cytomegalovirus-associated TCR beta chains recognize cytomegalovirus antigens. Compared with equally common non-associated chains, HLA-associated TCR beta chains in a later analysis were more clonally expanded and had lower generation probabilities. Presence/absence analyses assumed roughly uniform sequencing depth across donors, an assumption that may not hold. Cytomegalovirus status was reported to be diagnosed by the classifier with high specificity and sensitivity in both the original and validation cohorts. The authors suggested that the approach could potentially be generalized to other disease states and immunological phenotypes. A further reported finding was that TCR beta sequences accurately predicted the HLA-A and HLA-B alleles for most subjects in the first cohort. A cluster of highly shared sequence variants was judged likely to represent a technical artifact of the sequencing pipeline. Linkage disequilibrium might explain the correlated functional status among segregating V segments, but an unknown experimental factor could not be excluded. In the study, approximately 150 TCR beta chains were listed as associated with cytomegalovirus. In a later analysis, most CMV-associated TCR beta chains were found to appear HLA-restricted, with HLA associations seemingly driven largely by CMV exposure. A later analysis associated about 16,000 TCR beta sequences with specific HLA alleles at a false discovery rate of 0.05. Because the 87-base-pair reads could not distinguish some IMGT-functional V segments, including TRBV6-2 and TRBV6-3, those segments were excluded. A later analysis reported that several top co-occurrence clusters appeared linked to parvovirus B19, influenza, CMV and Epstein-Barr virus. Because counts were too low, about 15 rarely observed V segments, including chromosome 9 orphons, were left out of the earlier analysis of 500 to 750 of the donors. Because HLA typing was unavailable for some donors at each locus, only the typed subset was used in association tests. Broadly in line with IMGT annotations, most TCR beta V segments showed up in productive rearrangements about 87% or about 30% of the time in an earlier analysis of 587 of the donors. While some public TCRs were present in many individuals, most TCR sequences turned up only very rarely across donors. When HLA alleles, especially DR and DQ, strongly co-occurred, attributing TCR associations to individual alleles was difficult. This cohort had only TCR beta chains sequenced, and the lack of alpha or paired-chain data limited which features could be detected. An association between a missense DCLRE1C variant and V-gene and J-gene trimming of TCR beta chains was found in a later genetic analysis and replicated in an independent cohort.

The receptor library was made with the immunoSEQ multiplex PCR assay. A mixture of 60 forward primers for TCR Vbeta segments and 13 reverse primers for TCR Jbeta segments was used in the multiplex PCR. Amplification of the CDR3 region of rearranged TCR beta genes was performed with a multiplex PCR assay on genomic DNA. Amplified TCR beta libraries were sequenced as 87-base-pair reads on the Illumina HiSeq System. Turning to the authors' computational methods: A later analysis tallied roughly 78 million unique TCR beta chains across the 700 or so repertoires, and approximately 9.9 million of those chains were shared by two or more donors. To remove PCR and sequencing errors, raw reads were error-corrected and collapsed into unique sequences using a nearest-neighbor algorithm that merged closely related sequences. Alignment of CDR3 sequences to IMGT reference sequences was used to assign V, D and J gene segments. For a sequence to be retained, at least a six-nucleotide match to both a V gene segment and a J gene segment was required. Rearrangements were called productive when the CDR3 lacked stop codons and stayed in frame with V and J; all others were non-productive. Following IMGT convention, CDR3 was defined as the stretch from the second conserved V-encoded cysteine up to the conserved J-encoded phenylalanine. The earlier analysis of about 530 of the donors excluded any sequence lacking an unambiguous match to a single V gene segment. An earlier analysis of over 450 of the donors classified V segments as functional when productive rearrangements were above 56.7% and as segregating when the standard deviation between donors was above 5%. A statistical classification framework was built to diagnose cytomegalovirus status from the catalog of TCR beta chain sequences. In a later analysis, TCR nucleotide sequences were compared against IMGT/GENE-DB human TR gene sequences so that V and J genes could be assigned. In a later analysis, CDR3 sequences and most-parsimonious VDJ recombination scenarios were assigned using the TCRdist pipeline. In a later analysis, every TCR beta chain was defined by the combination of its CDR3 amino acid sequence and its V-gene family, and reads without a unique V-gene family were dropped. To address suspected cross-contamination and a sequencing artifact, a later analysis removed around 600 highly shared, low-generation-probability nucleotide sequences. For each public chain, a later analysis derived a clonal expansion index from normalized ranks of inferred template counts within each repertoire. A later analysis computed generation probabilities with a VDJ recombination model fitted to out-of-frame rearrangements, and checked the results against IGoR. Hypergeometric tests were used in a later analysis to score TCR-TCR, TCR-HLA and TCR-CMV co-occurrence, with a repertoire-size bias correction applied to the TCR pairs. To estimate false discovery rates, a later analysis permuted the HLA or CMV assignments 20 times. In a later analysis, co-occurring TCRs were grouped using DBSCAN, with TCRdist sequence similarity added in when clustering inside HLA-allele-positive subsets. Co-occurrence clustering excluded repertoires with fewer than 30,000 or more than 120,000 public chains, plus five with anomalous nucleotide sharing. Imported from immuneACCESS, the table was reduced by TCRdb to in-frame sequences with V and J called. These copies leave out some clones; in studies compared against another copy, an unresolved V gene accounts for under half, and the cause of the remainder is not known. The V and J calls and clone size were taken over from that table, and D and trimming were inferred from the DNA. In this sample the table shows some 140,000 clones, 65% to 85% of which occur a single time. 5.5% to 6.5% of the sample is in the top ten clones.

Reading the germline V gene gives CDR1 SGHTA and CDR2 FQGTGA. V loses 5 bases at its end and J loses 0 bases; junction bases beyond the gene matches: 5. The CDR3 has 16 amino acids, counting the end cysteine and phenylalanine. Only the CDR3 DNA stays, 48 bases, in frame from base 1. The receptor was isolated from a woman aged 40 to 55 in good health and CMV-seropositive. The rearrangement joined TRBV7-3 to TRBJ2-1, with TRBD1 identical over 9 junction bases. Sequenced sample: PBMCs. In nucleotide form, the sequence is TGTGCCAGCAGCCTACAGGGGGCGAGCTCCTACAATGAGCAGTTCTTC. This sequence encodes CASSLQGASSYNEQFF.